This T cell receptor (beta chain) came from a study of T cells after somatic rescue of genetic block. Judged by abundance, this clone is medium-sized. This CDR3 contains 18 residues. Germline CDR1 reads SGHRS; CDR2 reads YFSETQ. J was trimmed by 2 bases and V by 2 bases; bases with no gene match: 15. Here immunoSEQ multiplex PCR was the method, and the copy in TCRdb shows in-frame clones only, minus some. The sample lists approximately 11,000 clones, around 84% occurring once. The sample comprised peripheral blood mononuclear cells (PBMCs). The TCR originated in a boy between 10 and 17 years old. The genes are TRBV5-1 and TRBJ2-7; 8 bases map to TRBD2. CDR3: CASSFTSGSAGGTYEQYF. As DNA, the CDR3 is TGCGCCAGCAGCTTTACCAGCGGGAGTGCGGGGGGCACCTACGAGCAGTACTTC.